Each of the 31 T cell receptor beta chains below was sequenced from the same sample in a study of patients and donors after allogeneic stem cell transplantation. Each CDR3 protein is one row after TCRdb ran MiXCR on the RT-PCR reads. The sample has roughly 940,000 distinct CDR3 sequences; more than 15% are singletons. The sample was blood, either unsorted or a sorted T cell fraction (not recorded which). Receptors originate from a human donor who was either an allogeneic HSCT recipient or a stem cell or donor lymphocyte infusion donor (not recorded which). It is not recorded whose cells these are; they may come from a transplant donor.

This clonotype came up a few times. The rearrangement links TRBV12-3 or TRBV12-4 to TRBJ2-2; no clear D gene. Trimming removed 2 bases from V and 7 bases from J, with 5 bases in between. The CDR3 sequence is 12 residues long. Here the CDR3 reads CASSLNSGELFF. The CDR3 DNA reads as TGTGCCAGCAGTTTAAATAGCGGGGAGCTGTTTTTT.

The chain carries TRBV12-3 or TRBV12-4 and TRBJ2-3; either TRBD1 or TRBD2 may fit D (5 bases each). The CDR3 totals 12 residues. V shed 1 base and J shed 8 bases, with 7 bases lying between them. CDR3 in amino acids: CASSLVGVTQYF. The CDR3 coding sequence is TGTGCCAGCAGTTTAGTGGGGGTTACGCAGTATTTT.

The chain carries TRBV9 and TRBJ1-2; D gene uncertain. Germline V lookup: CDR1 SGDLS, CDR2 YYNGEE. The ends were cut back, 0 bases at V and 0 bases at J, with 6 bases in the middle. This CDR3 has 14 residues. The CDR3 DNA is TGTGCCAGCAGCGTAGCTGGCGCTAACTATGGCTACACCTTC. This sequence encodes CASSVAGANYGYTF.

In its sample, this clonotype was seen a few times. The chain recombines TRBV5-1 with TRBJ2-2; the match to TRBD1 covers 7 bases. The germline V gene has CDR1 SGHRS and CDR2 YFSETQ. The CDR3 consists of 18 residues. The V and J ends lost 3 bases and 0 bases, in that order; junction bases with no gene match: 11. CDR3 sequence (DNA): TGCGCCAGCAGCTCCTTTTCGCCGACAGGGACGAACACCGGGGAGCTGTTTTTT. It translates to CASSSFSPTGTNTGELFF.

In this sample, this clonotype turned up many times. V is TRBV2 and J is TRBJ2-2, with TRBD1 matching over 8 bases. V was clipped by 0 bases and J by 6 bases; unmatched bases: 6. Germline assignment: CDR1 SNHLY and CDR2 FYNNEI. This CDR3 has 16 amino acids. The CDR3 DNA reads TGTGCCAGCAGTGAAGCGGGCAGGGGGCGGGCCGGGGAGCTGTTTTTT. It codes for CASSEAGRGRAGELFF. The variable domain in full, completed from reference TRBV2 and TRBJ2-2, reads EPEVTQTPSHQVTQMGQEVILRCVPISNHLYFYWYRQILGQKVEFLVSFYNNEISEKSEIFDDQFSVERPDGSNFTLKIRSTKLEDSAMYFCASSEAGRGRAGELFFGEGSRLTVL.

As concerns this clonotype: One junction end disagrees with the germline gene, perhaps due to a read error. The chain uses TRBV12-3 or TRBV12-4 and TRBJ1-4, with 9 bases fitting TRBD1. CDR3 size: 13 residues. The CDR3, as DNA: TGTGCCAGCAGAGACAGGGGGAGTGAAAAAATGTTTTTT. Its translation is CASRDRGSEKMFF.

This clonotype was detected a few times. V and J are TRBV20-1 and TRBJ1-1; unclear D gene. Germline lookup yields CDR1 DFQATT and CDR2 SNEGSKA (reference sequence). The CDR3 length is 15 residues. Between the trimmed V and J ends, which lost 4 bases and 2 bases, there was a span of 17 bases. The CDR3 DNA reads as TGCAGTGCTATCGAGGGAACTGGTAAAAACACTGAAGCTTTCTTT. Its translation is CSAIEGTGKNTEAFF.

On this clonotype itself: Compared with germline, one end of the junction differs, possibly owing to a read error. This chain joins TRBV20-1 and TRBJ1-5; D call uncertain. This CDR3 has 11 amino acids. Per the germline V gene, CDR1 is DFQATT and CDR2 is SNEGSKA (reference sequence). CDR3 nucleotides: TGCAGTGCTAGAGCGGGTCAGCCCCAGCGTTTT. Encoded protein: CSARAGQPQRF.

The chain combines TRBV27 with TRBJ2-7; 7 nucleotides align to TRBD1. The CDR3 runs 15 residues. Trimming removed 3 bases from V and 6 bases from J; junction bases left unmatched: 11. Germline V gene sequence: CDR1 MNHEY, CDR2 SMNVEV (reference sequence). This chain's CDR3 is CASSLGRGTGAEQYF. The CDR3 DNA is TGTGCCAGCAGTTTGGGCCGCGGAACAGGGGCCGAGCAGTACTTC.

This chain joins TRBV28 and TRBJ2-5; maybe TRBD1 (6 bases). Trimming left V 2 bases short and J 1 base short, with 14 bases between. Germline V gene data show CDR1 as MDHEN and CDR2 as SYDVKM. The CDR3 is 16 residues long. The CDR3 loop is CASSLGGGGRQETQYF. CDR3 sequence (DNA): TGTGCCAGCAGTTTAGGTGGTGGGGGCCGCCAAGAGACCCAGTACTTC. Full variable domain (missing parts from reference TRBV28 and TRBJ2-5): DVKVTQSSRYLVKRTGEKVFLECVQDMDHENMFWYRQDPGLGLRLIYFSYDVKMKEKGDIPEGYSVSREKKERFSLILESASTNQTSMYLCASSLGGGGRQETQYFGPGTRLLVL.

The chain joins TRBV3-1 to TRBJ2-4; the D gene is possibly TRBD1 (5 bases). V gave up 2 bases and J gave up 8 bases, with 19 bases separating them. Per the germline V gene, CDR1 is LGHDT and CDR2 is YNNKEL (reference sequence). This CDR3 is 16 amino acids long. The DNA for the CDR3 is TGTGCCAGCAGCCAATCAGCAGGGAAGGATTTGGACATTCAGTACTTC. Translated, it gives CASSQSAGKDLDIQYF.

At least ten counts were recorded for this clonotype. V gene TRBV7-3 combines with J gene TRBJ1-1, with D unresolved. The CDR3 extends over 14 amino acids. Germline V CDR1 and CDR2: SGHTA, FQGTGA. V lost 4 bases and J 3 bases, leaving 12 bases between the germline ends. This CDR3 is CASSWGLGDTEAFF. The CDR3 coding sequence is TGTGCCAGCAGCTGGGGTCTCGGGGACACTGAAGCTTTCTTT.

The sample holds a few counts of this clonotype. V and J are TRBV27 and TRBJ1-5, with 10 nucleotides matching TRBD1. The CDR3 contains 14 residues. In germline, CDR1 is MNHEY, CDR2 SMNVEV (reference sequence). The V gene end was trimmed by 4 bases and the J gene end by 5 bases; junction bases not matched to a gene: 2. The chain's CDR3 is CASSSTGGHQPQHF. The CDR3 DNA follows: TGTGCCAGCAGTTCGACAGGGGGCCATCAGCCCCAGCATTTT.

This clonotype appeared a single time. The chain employs TRBV7-3 and TRBJ2-3; D might be TRBD2 (6 bases). This CDR3 is built from 14 residues. Germline V lookup: CDR1 SGHTA, CDR2 FQGTGA. The V gene lost 5 bases and the J gene lost 0 bases, with 9 bases spanning the gap. The CDR3 region is CASSAGRSTDTQYF. The DNA of the CDR3 is TGTGCCAGCAGCGCGGGACGTAGCACAGATACGCAGTATTTT.

The CDR3 loop is CASSLEAGPNEQFF. The CDR3, as DNA: TGTGCCAGCAGCTTAGAGGCAGGGCCCAATGAGCAGTTCTTC. The genes are TRBV7-9 and TRBJ2-1; D perhaps matches TRBD1 (5 bases). From germline, CDR1 is SEHNR and CDR2 FQNEAQ (reference sequence). Trimming cost V 1 base and J 6 bases, with 10 bases left between them. The CDR3 is 14 amino acids.

The J gene is TRBJ2-2, the V gene TRBV6-1; 10 bases align to TRBD2. CDR1 is MNHNS and CDR2 is SASEGT in the germline V gene. V lost 7 bases, J lost 3 bases, and 8 bases stayed unmatched. The CDR3 has 16 residues. CDR3 amino acids: CASKPRAGGDTGELFF. As DNA, the CDR3 is TGTGCCAGCAAACCCCGAGCGGGAGGGGACACCGGGGAGCTGTTTTTT.

This clonotype appeared a few times. The chain combines TRBV6-5 with TRBJ2-1; 11 nucleotides match TRBD2. V lost 4 bases, J lost 6 bases, and 5 bases stayed unmatched. The CDR3 has 15 residues. Per germline, CDR1 MNHEY and CDR2 SVGAGI. The CDR3 is CASSLAGGRGNEQFF. The CDR3 coding sequence is TGTGCCAGCAGTTTAGCGGGAGGGAGGGGCAATGAGCAGTTCTTC.

A few counts support this clonotype. The chain combines TRBV6-2 or TRBV6-3 with TRBJ1-2, with 8 bases identical to TRBD1. Germline CDR1 reads MNHEY; CDR2 reads SVGEGT. The CDR3 is 13 residues long. The junction had 11 bases not matched to a gene; V was cut back by 10 bases and J by 7 bases. The CDR3 spells CATRTGQVSGYTF. CDR3 bases: TGTGCCACCAGAACGGGACAGGTCTCTGGCTACACCTTC.

This clonotype was picked up a small number of times. This CDR3 is CATSDSGLAGVLETQYF. The CDR3 DNA is TGTGCCACCAGTGATTCAGGACTAGCGGGAGTATTAGAGACCCAGTACTTC. The V call is TRBV24-1, the J call TRBJ2-5, with 13 bases matching TRBD2. J gave up 4 bases and V 2 bases, and 6 bases lay outside the gene matches. The CDR3 consists of 17 residues. Germline-derived CDR1 and CDR2 are KGHDR and SFDVKD.

The chain joins TRBV7-8 to TRBJ1-3, with 7 bases lining up with TRBD1. This CDR3 spans 15 amino acids. Germline CDR1 and CDR2: SGHVS and FQNEAQ. J lost 0 bases, V lost 5 bases, and 4 bases had no gene match. CDR3 coding DNA: TGTGCCAGCAGCCCCGGGACAGTCTCTGGAAACACCATATATTTT. Its protein product is CASSPGTVSGNTIYF.

This clonotype has a handful of counts. This sequence joins TRBV7-9 and TRBJ2-2; 8 bases fit TRBD2. V lost 6 bases to trimming and J lost 3 bases; unmatched junction nucleotides: 6. From germline, CDR1 is SEHNR and CDR2 FQNEAQ (reference sequence). The CDR3 has 15 residues. CDR3: CASSSSGSDTGELFF. The DNA for the CDR3 is TGTGCCAGCAGTTCAAGCGGGAGCGACACCGGGGAGCTGTTTTTT.

The chain carries TRBV9 and TRBJ2-7; the D call may be TRBD1 or TRBD2 (6 bases each). Trimming pared 0 bases from V and 0 bases from J, leaving 10 bases between. This CDR3 region has 15 residues. The germline gives CDR1 SGDLS, CDR2 YYNGEE. CDR3 nucleotides: TGTGCCAGCAGCGTAGAACAGGGAGGCTCCTACGAGCAGTACTTC. This translates into CASSVEQGGSYEQYF. Complete variable domain (other parts from reference TRBV9 and TRBJ2-7): DSGVTQTPKHLITATGQRVTLRCSPRSGDLSVYWYQQSLDQGLQFLIQYYNGEERAKGNILERFSAQQFPDLHSELNLSSLELGDSALYFCASSVEQGGSYEQYFGPGTRLTVT.

This clonotype was detected only a few times. V usage is TRBV4-3 and J usage is TRBJ2-2, with TRBD1 matching 7 bases. This CDR3 is 19 amino acids long. V lost 1 base to trimming and J lost 3 bases; unmatched junction nucleotides: 14. Germline CDR1 and CDR2: LGHNA and YSLEER. CDR3 region: CASSQAPRTGGSYTGELFF. CDR3 bases: TGCGCCAGCAGCCAAGCTCCCCGGACAGGCGGTTCCTACACCGGGGAGCTGTTTTTT.

V usage is TRBV6-6 and J usage is TRBJ2-1; TRBD2 matches 7 bases. Looked up from germline, CDR1 is MNHNY and CDR2 is SVGAGI (reference sequence). After removal of 6 bases from V and 6 bases from J, the junction contained 5 bases not matched to a gene. CDR3 size: 13 residues. The CDR3 sequence is CASSRGLGNEQFF. CDR3 in DNA: TGTGCCAGCAGCCGAGGACTAGGCAATGAGCAGTTCTTC.

This clonotype was seen more than once but under ten times. The DNA for the CDR3 is TGTGCCATCAGACAGGGGGCGGGAGACGAAAAACTGTTTTTT. It encodes CAIRQGAGDEKLFF. The V call is TRBV10-3, the J call TRBJ1-4; the match to TRBD1 covers 9 bases. The trim removed 6 bases at V and 8 bases at J, leaving 7 bases unmatched. Germline CDR1 and CDR2: ENHRY and SYGVKD. The CDR3 has 14 residues.

The rearrangement links TRBV20-1 to TRBJ2-7, with unresolved D. CDR1 DFQATT and CDR2 SNEGSKA come from the germline V gene (reference sequence). The CDR3 runs to 13 residues. V dropped 1 base and J dropped 3 bases, with 10 bases sitting between them. CDR3 loop: CSARGAAHYEQYF. CDR3 DNA sequence: TGCAGTGCTAGAGGCGCGGCCCACTACGAGCAGTACTTC.

The V call is TRBV12-3 or TRBV12-4, the J call TRBJ1-1; D remains unclear. Trimming cost V 5 bases and J 7 bases, with 11 bases left between them. This CDR3 spans 12 amino acids. This chain's CDR3 is CASSLGVYEAFF. The CDR3 DNA reads as TGTGCCAGCAGTCTGGGCGTTTATGAAGCTTTCTTT.

The chain employs TRBV3-1 and TRBJ2-3; D remains ambiguous. This CDR3 is built from 14 residues. In germline, CDR1 is LGHDT, CDR2 YNNKEL (reference sequence). Trimming left V 1 base short and J 11 bases short, with 16 bases between. As DNA, the CDR3 is TGTGCCAGCAGCCAAGGAATGGTAGGCGCCATGCAGTATTTT. Its translation: CASSQGMVGAMQYF.

The chain recombines TRBV6-1 with TRBJ1-2; maybe TRBD1 (5 bases). This CDR3 has 13 residues. Germline CDR1 MNHNS, CDR2 SASEGT. V gave up 11 bases and J gave up 8 bases, with 21 bases separating them. In DNA, the CDR3 is TGTGCCGCGCCTCTGGGTGGGGCGGAAGGCTACACCTTC. It translates to CAAPLGGAEGYTF.

This clonotype was observed a handful of times. The V call is TRBV7-2, the J call TRBJ1-2; D not certain. The CDR3 has 18 amino acids. The germline CDR1 and CDR2 sequences are SGHTA and FQGNSA. V lost 0 bases and J 6 bases, leaving 23 bases between the germline ends. The CDR3 protein is CASSLAPVRRTFRDGYTF. CDR3 DNA: TGTGCCAGCAGCTTAGCTCCCGTTAGGAGAACTTTTAGAGATGGCTACACCTTC.

This clonotype was counted only a few times. The rearrangement links TRBV18 to TRBJ2-1, with D perhaps assigned TRBD1 or TRBD2 (6 bases each). CDR1 and CDR2 from the germline V gene are KGHSH and LQKENI. The CDR3 is 15 residues long. The ends were cut back, 3 bases at V and 4 bases at J, with 13 bases in the middle. CDR3 loop: CASSPPGASYNEQFF. CDR3 sequence (DNA): TGTGCCAGCTCACCTCCGGGGGCTTCGTACAATGAGCAGTTCTTC.